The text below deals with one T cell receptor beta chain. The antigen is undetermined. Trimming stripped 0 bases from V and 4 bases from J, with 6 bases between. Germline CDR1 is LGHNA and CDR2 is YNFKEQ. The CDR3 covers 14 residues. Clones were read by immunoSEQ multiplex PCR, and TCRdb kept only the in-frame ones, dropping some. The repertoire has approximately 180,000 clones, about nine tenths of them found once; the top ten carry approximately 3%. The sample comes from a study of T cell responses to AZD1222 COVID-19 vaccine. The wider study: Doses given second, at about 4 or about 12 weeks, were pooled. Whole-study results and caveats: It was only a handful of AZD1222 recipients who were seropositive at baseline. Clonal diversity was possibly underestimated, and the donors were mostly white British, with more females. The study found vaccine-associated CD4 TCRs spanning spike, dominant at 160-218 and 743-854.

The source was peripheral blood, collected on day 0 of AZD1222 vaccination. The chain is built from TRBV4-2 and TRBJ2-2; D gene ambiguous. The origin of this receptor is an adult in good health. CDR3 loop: CASSQDTGTGELFF. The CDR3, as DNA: TGTGCCAGCAGCCAAGATACGGGCACCGGGGAGCTGTTTTTT.